These 8 T cell receptor beta chains were sequenced from one sample in a study of metastatic and nonmetastatic thyroid tumors. Patients were all untreated before their thyroid surgery. From the PCR reads, TCRdb re-called clones with MiXCR. The table records some 14,000 clones, under 25% of them present only once. The sample taken for sequencing was blood. All receptors derive from a female donor with papillary thyroid cancer or a benign thyroid nodule (not recorded which). Some clones in this sample may be carry-over from other donors' samples.

CDR3 DNA sequence: TGCGCCAGCAGCCAAGATTATGGGGGGCGCAATCAGCCCCAGCATTTT. The encoded protein is CASSQDYGGRNQPQHF. The chain joins TRBV4-1 to TRBJ1-5, with TRBD1 as a possible D gene (6 bases). The CDR3 has 16 residues. Trimming pared 0 bases from V and 2 bases from J, leaving 11 bases between. Germline lookup yields CDR1 MGHRA and CDR2 YSYEKL.

This clone was seen ten or more times. This likely comes from a read error, as the CDR3 has no conserved phenylalanine or tryptophan at its end. The limits of the CDR3 on the DNA are not certain, so only TCRdb's listed CDR3 is given. J is TRBJ2-3 and V is TRBV18; the table's D call, TRBD2, has no DNA check behind it. Termini included, the CDR3 measures 12 amino acids. CDR1 and CDR2 (germline): KGHSH, LQKENI. CDR3: CASSPGRGLAST.

The sample holds many counts of this clone. The chain is built from TRBV7-6 and TRBJ2-1; no firm D call. V lost 2 bases and J 8 bases, leaving 13 bases between the germline ends. CDR1 SGHVS and CDR2 FNYEAQ come from the germline V gene. The CDR3 contains 14 residues. CDR3 nucleotide sequence: TGTGCCAGCAGCTTATATGGATCAGACTATGAGCAGTTCTTC. It translates to CASSLYGSDYEQFF.

Concerning this clone: A much larger clone sits a single nucleotide away, making a read error possible. This specimen includes other DNA sequences encoding the same CDR3. The rearrangement joins TRBV27 to TRBJ2-5; perhaps TRBD1 as D (6 bases). Germline values: CDR1 MNHEY, CDR2 SMNVEV (reference sequence). Trimming took off 5 bases at V and 5 bases at J, with 9 bases between the two ends. This CDR3 region has 12 residues. The CDR3 DNA reads as TGTGCCAGCAGTGTAACAGGGGAGACCCAGTACTTC. Its protein is CASSVTGETQYF.

This clone was recorded only once. The chain combines TRBV20-1 with TRBJ1-5; 9 bases map to TRBD1. V trimming: 8 bases; J trimming: 2 bases; junction bases outside the gene matches: 4. Germline values: CDR1 DFQATT, CDR2 SNEGSKA (reference sequence). The CDR3 spans 13 residues. CDR3 nucleotides: TGCAGTACAGGGGGCAAGGGCAATCAGCCCCAGCATTTT. Translation gives CSTGGKGNQPQHF.

This clone rates as medium-sized. The V and J genes are TRBV2 and TRBJ2-5; 10 bases agree with TRBD2. CDR1 and CDR2 from the germline V gene are SNHLY and FYNNEI. Losses at the gene ends were 6 bases for V and 9 bases for J; bases not matched to a gene: 10. CDR3 size: 14 residues. DNA of the CDR3: TGTGCCAGCAGGTCCAGCGGGGGGGCCTTGGCCCAGTACTTC. Encoded protein: CASRSSGGALAQYF.

This clone came up a few times. The chain employs TRBV6-5 and TRBJ2-1; 13 bases are shared with TRBD2. The CDR3 loop spans 18 amino acids. Germline CDR1 MNHEY, CDR2 SVGAGI. The trim removed 6 bases at V and 4 bases at J, leaving 12 bases unmatched. The CDR3 nucleotides are TGTGCCAGCAGCTACCAGGGGACTAGCGGGGATCAATACAATGAGCAGTTCTTC. Protein product: CASSYQGTSGDQYNEQFF.

This clone was observed a few times. With a much larger clone just one base away, this may be a read error. The CDR3 is CASSPLVGGAPGANVLTF. Here the CDR3 DNA reads TGTGCCAGCAGTCCCCTCGTGGGGGGCGCCCCTGGGGCCAACGTCCTGACTTTC. This chain connects TRBV28 to TRBJ2-6, with D perhaps TRBD1 or TRBD2 (6 bases each). Trimming removed 5 bases at V and 2 bases at J, with 19 bases between. Germline V CDR1 and CDR2: MDHEN, SYDVKM. The CDR3 spans 18 residues.